This T cell receptor (beta chain) was recovered during a study of technical replicates of blood from a handful of donors. Sequencing was performed with immunoSEQ multiplex PCR; in TCRdb, only in-frame clones are kept and a portion is missing. The sample contains roughly 15,000 clones, almost 85% of which appear only once. Germline CDR1 and CDR2: MNHEY and SVGAGI. V trimming: 6 bases; J trimming: 6 bases; junction bases outside the gene matches: 5. CDR3 length: 14 residues. This rearrangement joins TRBV6-5 to TRBJ1-4; TRBD1 agrees at 9 bases. The sequence came from a human donor in good health. Input material: PBMCs. The CDR3 loop is CASSYRGPDEKLFF. CDR3 bases: TGTGCCAGCAGCTACAGGGGGCCAGATGAAAAACTGTTTTTT.